The 32 T cell receptor beta chains given below trace back to one sample, sequenced in a study of cytomegalovirus exposure and HLA in healthy donors. The PCR had 60 Vbeta and 13 Jbeta primers. Method: immunoSEQ multiplex PCR; TCRdb's copy keeps in-frame clones and lacks some. The sample records roughly 150,000 clones, approximately 84% being singletons. Sequenced: PBMCs. The receptors originated from a woman between 18 and 30 years old in good health and CMV-seronegative.

This sequence joins TRBV19 and TRBJ2-1; 7 bases fit TRBD1. Trimming removed 5 bases from V and 0 bases from J; junction bases left unmatched: 10. Germline CDR1 LNHDA, CDR2 SQIVND (reference sequence). The CDR3 consists of 17 residues. CDR3 amino acids: CASSALTGKSSYNEQFF. Here the CDR3 DNA reads TGTGCCAGTAGTGCCTTGACAGGGAAAAGCTCCTACAATGAGCAGTTCTTC.

The chain recombines TRBV7-6 with TRBJ2-7; TRBD1 might be the D (6 bases). CDR1 and CDR2 from the germline V gene are SGHVS and FNYEAQ. The V end was cut by 1 base, the J end by 5 bases, with 15 bases between. The CDR3 length is 15 residues. CDR3 sequence: CASSLEELQGHEQYF. CDR3 in DNA: TGTGCCAGCAGCTTAGAAGAGTTACAGGGACACGAGCAGTACTTC.

V usage is TRBV30 and J usage is TRBJ1-5; possible D gene TRBD1, 5 bases. CDR3 length: 15 residues. Germline V gene lookup returns CDR1 GTSNPN and CDR2 SVGIG (reference sequence). Trimming took 0 bases from V and 6 from J, leaving 15 bases between them. This CDR3 is CAWSVGRGKSQPQHF. Here the CDR3 DNA reads TGTGCCTGGAGTGTAGGGCGGGGGAAAAGTCAGCCCCAGCATTTT. Filled out from reference TRBV30 and TRBJ1-5, the complete variable domain reads SQTIHQWPATLVQPVGSPLSLECTVEGTSNPNLYWYRQAAGRGLQLLFYSVGIGQISSEVPQNLSASRPQDRQFILSSKKLLLSDSGFYLCAWSVGRGKSQPQHFGDGTRLSIL.

This rearrangement joins TRBV5-1 to TRBJ2-7; 9 bases line up with TRBD1. Germline CDR1 reads SGHRS; CDR2 reads YFSETQ. This CDR3 is 15 amino acids long. Trimming took 0 bases from V and 6 from J; bases not matched to a gene: 7. The CDR3: CASSLGGTGPREQYF. The CDR3 nucleotides read TGCGCCAGCAGCTTGGGGGGGACAGGGCCCCGCGAGCAGTACTTC.

The chain uses TRBV5-1 and TRBJ2-2, with D maybe TRBD1 (6 bases). Germline values: CDR1 SGHRS, CDR2 YFSETQ. Trimming removed 0 bases at V and 4 bases at J, with 10 bases between. CDR3 size: 15 residues. The chain's CDR3 is CASSLEGEITGELFF. The DNA of the CDR3 is TGCGCCAGCAGCTTGGAGGGGGAGATCACCGGGGAGCTGTTTTTT. The complete variable domain, with remaining parts taken from reference TRBV5-1 and TRBJ2-2, reads KAGVTQTPRYLIKTRGQQVTLSCSPISGHRSVSWYQQTPGQGLQFLFEYFSETQRNKGNFPGRFSGRQFSNSRSEMNVSTLELGDSALYLCASSLEGEITGELFFGEGSRLTVL.

The rearrangement joins TRBV27 to TRBJ1-1, with TRBD1 matching 7 bases. Trimming removed 2 bases from V and 0 bases from J; junction bases left unmatched: 6. This CDR3 has 16 residues. CDR1 is MNHEY, CDR2 SMNVEV, per germline (reference sequence). CDR3 DNA: TGTGCCAGCAGTTTACTCCCGACAGGGTTGAACACTGAAGCTTTCTTT. Translated: CASSLLPTGLNTEAFF.

The chain carries TRBV28 and TRBJ1-1; D uncertain. This CDR3 is 15 amino acids long. CDR1 and CDR2 from the germline V gene are MDHEN and SYDVKM. The V gene lost 6 bases and the J gene lost 4 bases, with 18 bases spanning the gap. The CDR3 protein is CASRAPGGGGTEAFF. The CDR3 nucleotides read TGTGCCAGCAGGGCCCCGGGAGGAGGAGGCACTGAAGCTTTCTTT.

The CDR3 sequence: CASSLSGGPSYNEQFF. The CDR3 DNA sequence: TGTGCCAGCAGCCTGAGCGGGGGGCCGTCCTACAATGAGCAGTTCTTC. V usage is TRBV7-3 and J usage is TRBJ2-1; 9 bases are shared with TRBD2. CDR3 size: 16 residues. V was pared by 5 bases and J by 1 base, with 6 bases of the junction left unmatched. CDR1 and CDR2 (germline): SGHTA, FQGTGA.

This chain uses TRBV5-1 with TRBJ2-1; TRBD2 matches at 11 bases. This CDR3 contains 16 residues. Unmatched junction bases numbered 9, after V lost 4 bases and J lost 6 bases. CDR1 is SGHRS, CDR2 YFSETQ, per germline. The CDR3 reads CASSPLAGGPSNEQFF. Written as DNA, the CDR3 is TGCGCCAGCAGCCCCTTAGCGGGAGGGCCGTCCAATGAGCAGTTCTTC.

The chain combines TRBV28 with TRBJ1-2; D possibly corresponds to TRBD1 (6 bases). The germline V and J ends were trimmed by 5 bases and 4 bases, with 17 bases remaining between them. CDR3 length: 15 amino acids. The germline gives CDR1 MDHEN, CDR2 SYDVKM. The CDR3 is CASSRADSISYGYTF. The CDR3 bases are TGTGCCAGCAGTAGGGCGGACAGCATCTCCTATGGCTACACCTTC.

This clone showed up just once. The chain couples TRBV7-2 to TRBJ2-1; D ambiguous. This CDR3 comprises 13 residues. The germline V gene has CDR1 SGHTA and CDR2 FQGNSA. V lost 5 bases and J 1 base, leaving 6 bases between the germline ends. This chain's CDR3 is CASSAGSYNEQFF. The CDR3, as DNA: TGTGCCAGCAGCGCAGGATCCTACAATGAGCAGTTCTTC.

The gene calls are TRBV28 and TRBJ1-2; perhaps TRBD1 as D (5 bases). The CDR3 contains 13 residues. Trimming stripped 2 bases from V and 6 bases from J, with 10 bases between. Germline V gives CDR1 MDHEN, CDR2 SYDVKM. The CDR3, as DNA: TGTGCCAGCAGTTTACAGGGAACGGATGGCTACACCTTC. Its translation is CASSLQGTDGYTF.

This clone has only a few counts. The CDR3, as DNA: TGTGCCAGCAGCACCTCCAACAGGGACCCAGATACGCAGTATTTT. Translation gives CASSTSNRDPDTQYF. The gene calls are TRBV7-9 and TRBJ2-3; possible D gene TRBD1, 6 bases. Germline lookup yields CDR1 SEHNR and CDR2 FQNEAQ (reference sequence). The CDR3 length is 15 residues. With 5 bases removed from V and 4 bases from J, the gap between germline ends came to 16 bases.

This chain links TRBV5-4 with TRBJ2-3; no reliable D call. The CDR3 runs to 16 residues. Germline loops: CDR1 SGHNT, CDR2 YYREEE (reference sequence). The V and J ends lost 2 bases and 2 bases respectively, with 15 bases between them. Written as DNA, the CDR3 is TGTGCCAGCAGCTTCGATCGAAACAGCTACACAGATACGCAGTATTTT. Its translation: CASSFDRNSYTDTQYF.

The chain employs TRBV5-1 and TRBJ2-3, with D possibly TRBD2 on 5 matching bases. Germline lookup yields CDR1 SGHRS and CDR2 YFSETQ. V lost 1 base to trimming and J lost 10 bases, with 13 bases between them. The CDR3 runs 13 residues. In DNA form, the CDR3 reads TGCGCCAGCAGCTTGTCCCGGGGTTCACCGCAGTATTTT. Translated, it gives CASSLSRGSPQYF.

V and J are TRBV4-1 and TRBJ2-2; possibly TRBD1 for D (5 bases). The CDR3 has 14 residues. Deletions cut 3 bases from V and 5 bases from J, with 10 bases between. The germline V gene has CDR1 MGHRA and CDR2 YSYEKL. The CDR3 nucleotides read TGCGCCAGCAGCCACAGGGAAGGGACCGGGGAGCTGTTTTTT. The encoded protein is CASSHREGTGELFF.

This sequence joins TRBV19 and TRBJ2-7, with TRBD1 identical over 9 bases. Trimming at V came to 1 base and at J to 1 base, leaving 2 bases not matched to a gene. The CDR3 runs 15 residues. Germline V gene sequence: CDR1 LNHDA, CDR2 SQIVND (reference sequence). In DNA, the CDR3 is TGTGCCAGTAGTATAGGTGGACAGGGGTCCTACGAGCAGTACTTC. Translated, it gives CASSIGGQGSYEQYF.

The rearrangement joins TRBV19 to TRBJ1-5, with unresolved D. Germline lookup yields CDR1 LNHDA and CDR2 SQIVND (reference sequence). The V end lost 8 bases, the J end lost 9 bases, and 29 bases lay between the germline ends. This CDR3 is 17 amino acids long. The CDR3 DNA reads TGTGCCAGTTCATCTCCGAACAGAGGGCGCATGGTGAGGCCCCAGCATTTT. Its protein is CASSSPNRGRMVRPQHF.

The chain has TRBV28 and TRBJ1-2; 7 bases line up with TRBD1. The CDR3 consists of 15 residues. Germline lookup yields CDR1 MDHEN and CDR2 SYDVKM. Unmatched junction bases numbered 9, after V lost 3 bases and J lost 5 bases. CDR3 residues: CASSFLIGTAYGYTF. The CDR3, as DNA: TGTGCCAGCAGTTTCCTTATCGGGACAGCTTATGGCTACACCTTC.

The chain combines TRBV19 with TRBJ1-6; TRBD1 matches 7 bases. The CDR3 loop spans 14 amino acids. In germline, CDR1 is LNHDA, CDR2 SQIVND (reference sequence). Trimming cost V 9 bases and J 8 bases; bases outside gene matches: 10. The DNA of the CDR3 is TGTGCCAGCCAACCGGGACAGCGGGATTCACCCCTCCACTTT. This codes for CASQPGQRDSPLHF. The variable domain in full, with the rest retrieved from reference TRBV19 and TRBJ1-6, is DGGITQSPKYLFRKEGQNVTLSCEQNLNHDAMYWYRQDPGQGLRLIYYSQIVNDFQKGDIAEGYSVSREKKESFPLTVTSAQKNPTAFYLCASQPGQRDSPLHFGNGTRLTVT.

The chain recombines TRBV7-3 with TRBJ2-1; 7 bases line up with TRBD2. Germline lookup yields CDR1 SGHTA and CDR2 FQGTGA. Losses at the gene ends were 4 bases for V and 6 bases for J; bases not matched to a gene: 9. This CDR3 spans 15 amino acids. CDR3 region: CASSSEGGLLNEQFF. Written as DNA, the CDR3 is TGTGCCAGCAGCTCTGAGGGAGGGCTCCTCAATGAGCAGTTCTTC. Full variable domain (missing parts from reference TRBV7-3 and TRBJ2-1): GAGVSQTPSNKVTEKGKYVELRCDPISGHTALYWYRQSLGQGPEFLIYFQGTGAADDSGLPNDRFFAVRPEGSVSTLKIQRTERGDSAVYLCASSSEGGLLNEQFFGPGTRLTVL.

V is TRBV4-3 and J is TRBJ2-7; 7 bases fit TRBD2. This CDR3 has 16 amino acids. After removal of 0 bases from V and 4 bases from J, the junction contained 9 bases not matched to a gene. The V gene's germline CDR1 is LGHNA and CDR2 YSLEER. The CDR3 DNA reads as TGCGCCAGCAGCCAAGATCTGACGGGGGGATATTACGAGCAGTACTTC. This gives the protein CASSQDLTGGYYEQYF.

This clone has only one observation. The rearrangement uses TRBV7-2 and TRBJ1-4, with D unresolved. Trimming shortened V by 3 bases and J by 7 bases, and 15 bases separated the two germline ends. Germline V gene lookup returns CDR1 SGHTA and CDR2 FQGNSA. The CDR3 consists of 15 residues. The CDR3 DNA reads TGTGCCAGCAGCTTCTTGACGGCTGGAGGTGAAAAACTGTTTTTT. Its protein product is CASSFLTAGGEKLFF. Using reference TRBV7-2 and TRBJ1-4 for the parts outside the CDR3, the full variable domain is GAGVSQSPSNKVTEKGKDVELRCDPISGHTALYWYRQSLGQGLEFLIYFQGNSAPDKSGLPSDRFSAERTGGSVSTLTIQRTQQEDSAVYLCASSFLTAGGEKLFFGSGTQLSVL.

The chain couples TRBV6-5 to TRBJ2-3; 9 nucleotides match TRBD1. V lost 6 bases, J lost 4 bases, and 2 bases stayed unmatched. CDR1 and CDR2 (germline): MNHEY, SVGAGI. The CDR3 consists of 13 residues. Here the CDR3 reads CASRGQGSDTQYF. For the CDR3, the DNA is TGTGCCAGCAGAGGACAGGGGTCAGATACGCAGTATTTT.

This chain uses TRBV7-9 with TRBJ1-4; 9 bases fit TRBD1. Germline V gene data show CDR1 as SEHNR and CDR2 as FQNEAQ (reference sequence). CDR3 size: 15 residues. The J segment lost 7 bases and the V segment lost 2 bases, leaving 5 bases of the junction unmatched. As DNA, the CDR3 is TGTGCCAGCAGCTTACCGGGGACAGGGAGTGAAAAACTGTTTTTT. Amino acid sequence: CASSLPGTGSEKLFF.

The gene calls are TRBV6-5 and TRBJ2-5; no firm D call. The CDR3 extends over 14 amino acids. CDR1 is MNHEY, CDR2 SVGAGI, per germline. V dropped 5 bases and J dropped 1 base, with 11 bases sitting between them. The CDR3: CASSRRGSQETQYF. DNA of the CDR3: TGTGCCAGCAGTCGCAGAGGCAGCCAAGAGACCCAGTACTTC.

This chain joins TRBV4-1 and TRBJ1-3; D ambiguous. CDR3 length: 16 residues. Germline CDR1 is MGHRA and CDR2 is YSYEKL. The V end lost 2 bases, the J end lost 0 bases, and 11 bases lay between the germline ends. This chain's CDR3 is CASSQTYPSSGNTIYF. In DNA form, the CDR3 reads TGCGCCAGCAGCCAAACTTATCCAAGCTCTGGAAACACCATATATTTT.

This clone was recorded once. The chain uses TRBV2 and TRBJ2-5; the match to TRBD2 covers 14 bases. The length of the CDR3 is 16 residues. Per the germline V gene, CDR1 is SNHLY and CDR2 is FYNNEI. J gave up 5 bases and V 1 base, and 3 bases lay outside the gene matches. As DNA, the CDR3 is TGTGCCAGCAGTGAAGGACTAGCGGGGGGGGAGGAGACCCAGTACTTC. Translation: CASSEGLAGGEETQYF.

V is TRBV6-5 and J is TRBJ1-4; the D is unclear. Germline CDR1 and CDR2: MNHEY and SVGAGI. Trimming removed 6 bases at V and 8 bases at J, with 13 bases between. This CDR3 has 13 amino acids. The CDR3 DNA reads TGTGCCAGCAGAGGTAATGGCGGGGAAAAACTGTTTTTT. It encodes CASRGNGGEKLFF.

The V gene is TRBV5-6, the J gene TRBJ2-3, with 8 bases lining up with TRBD2. J lost 2 bases, V lost 0 bases, and 8 bases had no gene match. Germline V CDR1 and CDR2: SGHDT, YYEEEE. The length of the CDR3 is 17 residues. CDR3 in amino acids: CASSLVSRGALTDTQYF. CDR3 nucleotides: TGTGCCAGCAGCTTGGTCTCGCGGGGGGCCCTCACAGATACGCAGTATTTT.

V usage is TRBV4-1 and J usage is TRBJ1-1; D remains unclear. The CDR3 loop spans 13 amino acids. The germline gives CDR1 MGHRA, CDR2 YSYEKL. V lost 1 base to trimming and J lost 10 bases, with 13 bases between them. Here the CDR3 reads CASSQVDLRGAFF. In nucleotides, the CDR3 is TGCGCCAGCAGCCAAGTAGATCTACGGGGAGCTTTCTTT.

This clone was observed a handful of times. Other nucleotide sequences in the sample specify the same CDR3. The CDR3 coding sequence is TGTGCCAGCTCACCGGACAGAGGTGGCTACACCTTC. It is translated as CASSPDRGGYTF. The rearrangement joins TRBV18 to TRBJ1-2; possible D gene TRBD1, 6 bases. Trimming left V 3 bases short and J 7 bases short, with 9 bases between. The CDR3 totals 12 residues. CDR1 is KGHSH, CDR2 LQKENI, per germline. Drawing the rest from reference TRBV18 and TRBJ1-2, the complete variable domain is NAGVMQNPRHLVRRRGQEARLRCSPMKGHSHVYWYRQLPEEGLKFMVYLQKENIIDESGMPKERFSAEFPKEGPSILRIQQVVRGDSAAYFCASSPDRGGYTFGSGTRLTVV.